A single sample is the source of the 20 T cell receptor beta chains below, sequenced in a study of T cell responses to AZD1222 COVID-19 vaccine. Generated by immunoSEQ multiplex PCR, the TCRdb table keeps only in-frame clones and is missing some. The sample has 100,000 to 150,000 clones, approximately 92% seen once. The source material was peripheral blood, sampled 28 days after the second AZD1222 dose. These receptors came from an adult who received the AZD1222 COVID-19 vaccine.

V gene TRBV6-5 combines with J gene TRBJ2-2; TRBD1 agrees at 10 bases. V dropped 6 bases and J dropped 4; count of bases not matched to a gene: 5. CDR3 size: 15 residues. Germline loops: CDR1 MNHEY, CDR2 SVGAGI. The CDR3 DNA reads TGTGCCAGCAGATCCGGGACAGGGGCCACCGGGGAGCTGTTTTTT. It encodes CASRSGTGATGELFF.

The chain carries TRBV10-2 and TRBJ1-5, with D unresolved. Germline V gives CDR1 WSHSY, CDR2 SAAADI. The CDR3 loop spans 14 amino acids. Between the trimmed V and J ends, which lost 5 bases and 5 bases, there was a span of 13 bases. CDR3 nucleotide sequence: TGCGCCAGCAGTTCCTCGGGAATCCATCAGCCCCAGCATTTT. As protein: CASSSSGIHQPQHF.

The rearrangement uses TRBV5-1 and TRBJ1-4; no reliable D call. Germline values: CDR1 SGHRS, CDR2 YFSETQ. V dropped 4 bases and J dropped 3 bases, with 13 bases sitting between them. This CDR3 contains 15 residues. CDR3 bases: TGCGCCAGCAGCCCCCGCGGCGCGGCTAATGAAAAACTGTTTTTT. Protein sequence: CASSPRGAANEKLFF.

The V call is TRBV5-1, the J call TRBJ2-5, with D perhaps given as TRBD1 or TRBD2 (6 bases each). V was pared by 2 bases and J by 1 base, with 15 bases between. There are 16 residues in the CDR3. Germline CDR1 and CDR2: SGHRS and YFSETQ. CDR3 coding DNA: TGCGCCAGCAGCTTATCAGGGGAGGTCCCCCAAGAGACCCAGTACTTC. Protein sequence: CASSLSGEVPQETQYF.

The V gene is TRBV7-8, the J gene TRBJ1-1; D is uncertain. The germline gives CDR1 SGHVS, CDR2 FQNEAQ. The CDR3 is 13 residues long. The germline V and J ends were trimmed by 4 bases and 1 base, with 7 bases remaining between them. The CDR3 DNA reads TGTGCCAGCAGCTCCGGACGGAACACTGAAGCTTTCTTT. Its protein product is CASSSGRNTEAFF.

The CDR3 DNA sequence: TGTGCCTGGAGTACTGGGACAGGGGCCAAGGGCTACACCTTC. Amino acids: CAWSTGTGAKGYTF. V is TRBV30 and J is TRBJ1-2; TRBD1 matches at 10 bases. This CDR3 has 14 amino acids. The J segment lost 8 bases and the V segment lost 2 bases, leaving 8 bases of the junction unmatched. CDR1 is GTSNPN and CDR2 is SVGIG in the germline V gene (reference sequence).

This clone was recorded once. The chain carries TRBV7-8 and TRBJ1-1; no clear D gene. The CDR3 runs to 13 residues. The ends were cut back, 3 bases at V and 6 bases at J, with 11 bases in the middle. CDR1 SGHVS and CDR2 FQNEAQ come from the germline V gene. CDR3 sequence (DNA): TGTGCCAGCAGCTTGGCGCCGGACGCTGAAGCTTTCTTT. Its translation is CASSLAPDAEAFF.

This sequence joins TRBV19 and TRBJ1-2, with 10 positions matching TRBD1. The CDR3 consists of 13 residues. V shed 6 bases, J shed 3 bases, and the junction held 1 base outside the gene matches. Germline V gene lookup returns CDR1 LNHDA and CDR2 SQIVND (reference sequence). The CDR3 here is CASRGQGYYGYTF. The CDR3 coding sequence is TGTGCCAGTAGGGGACAGGGGTACTATGGCTACACCTTC.

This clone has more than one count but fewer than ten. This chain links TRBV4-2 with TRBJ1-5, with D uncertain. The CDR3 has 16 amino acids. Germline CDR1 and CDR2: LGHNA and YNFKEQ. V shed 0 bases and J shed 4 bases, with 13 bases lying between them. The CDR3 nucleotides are TGTGCCAGCAGCCAAGAGTCCGGAATTGGGAATCAGCCCCAGCATTTT. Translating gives CASSQESGIGNQPQHF.

The CDR3 sequence: CASSLESTAGGPGELFF. The CDR3 coding sequence is TGCGCCAGCAGCTTGGAATCCACCGCAGGCGGGCCCGGGGAGCTGTTTTTT. The chain combines TRBV5-1 with TRBJ2-2, with D possibly matching TRBD2 (5 bases). The CDR3 extends over 17 amino acids. Trimming left V 0 bases short and J 6 bases short, with 18 bases between. CDR1 is SGHRS and CDR2 is YFSETQ in the germline V gene.

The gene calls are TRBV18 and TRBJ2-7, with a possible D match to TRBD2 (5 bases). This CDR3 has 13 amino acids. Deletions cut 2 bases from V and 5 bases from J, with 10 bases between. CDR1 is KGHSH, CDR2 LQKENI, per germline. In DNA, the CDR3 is TGTGCCAGCTCACCAATCCAGGAGGACGAGCAGTACTTC. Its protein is CASSPIQEDEQYF.

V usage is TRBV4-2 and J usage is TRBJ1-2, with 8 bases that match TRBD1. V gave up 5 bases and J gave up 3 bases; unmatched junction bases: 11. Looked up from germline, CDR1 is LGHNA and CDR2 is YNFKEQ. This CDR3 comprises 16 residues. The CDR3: CASSVRTGGSDYGYTF. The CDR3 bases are TGTGCCAGCAGCGTTCGAACAGGGGGTTCCGACTATGGCTACACCTTC.

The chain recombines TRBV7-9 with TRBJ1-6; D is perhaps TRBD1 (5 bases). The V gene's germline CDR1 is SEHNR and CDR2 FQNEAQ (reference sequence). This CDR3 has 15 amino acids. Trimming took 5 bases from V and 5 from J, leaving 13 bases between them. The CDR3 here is CASSPGTGDNSPLHF. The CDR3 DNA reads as TGTGCCAGCAGCCCTGGGACGGGCGATAATTCACCCCTCCACTTT.

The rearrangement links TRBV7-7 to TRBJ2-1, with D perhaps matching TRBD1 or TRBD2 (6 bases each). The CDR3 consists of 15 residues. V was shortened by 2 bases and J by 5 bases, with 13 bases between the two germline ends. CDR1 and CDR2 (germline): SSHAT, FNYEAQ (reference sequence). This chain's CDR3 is CASSLRGTQDNEQFF. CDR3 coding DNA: TGTGCCAGCAGCTTAAGGGGGACTCAAGACAATGAGCAGTTCTTC. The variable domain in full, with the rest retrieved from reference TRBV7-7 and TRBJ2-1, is GAGVSQSPRYKVTKRGQDVTLRCDPISSHATLYWYQQALGQGPEFLTYFNYEAQPDKSGLPSDRFSAERPEGSISTLTIQRTEQRDSAMYRCASSLRGTQDNEQFFGPGTRLTVL.

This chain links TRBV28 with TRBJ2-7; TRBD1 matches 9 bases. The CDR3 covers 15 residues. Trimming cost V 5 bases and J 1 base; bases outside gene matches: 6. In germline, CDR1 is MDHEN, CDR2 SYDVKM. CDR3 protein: CASSPPGTGSYEQYF. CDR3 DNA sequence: TGTGCCAGCAGTCCGCCCGGGACAGGGTCCTACGAGCAGTACTTC.

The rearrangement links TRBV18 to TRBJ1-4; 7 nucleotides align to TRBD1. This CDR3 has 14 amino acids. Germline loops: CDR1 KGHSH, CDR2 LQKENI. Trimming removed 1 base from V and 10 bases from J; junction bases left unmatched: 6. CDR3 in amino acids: CASSPQDQGGKLFF. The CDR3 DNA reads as TGTGCCAGCTCACCACAGGACCAGGGGGGAAAACTGTTTTTT.

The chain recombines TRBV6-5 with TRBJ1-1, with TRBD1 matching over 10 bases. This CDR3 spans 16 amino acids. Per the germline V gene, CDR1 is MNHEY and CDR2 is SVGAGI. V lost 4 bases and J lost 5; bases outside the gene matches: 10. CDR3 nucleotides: TGTGCCAGCAGTTTGACCGGGACAGGGGTAGGGACTGAAGCTTTCTTT. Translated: CASSLTGTGVGTEAFF.

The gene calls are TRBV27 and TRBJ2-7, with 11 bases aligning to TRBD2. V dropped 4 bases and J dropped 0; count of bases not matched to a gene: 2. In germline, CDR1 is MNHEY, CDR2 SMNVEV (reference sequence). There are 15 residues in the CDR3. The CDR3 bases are TGTGCCAGCAGTTCGGGACTAGCGGCCTCCTACGAGCAGTACTTC. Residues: CASSSGLAASYEQYF.

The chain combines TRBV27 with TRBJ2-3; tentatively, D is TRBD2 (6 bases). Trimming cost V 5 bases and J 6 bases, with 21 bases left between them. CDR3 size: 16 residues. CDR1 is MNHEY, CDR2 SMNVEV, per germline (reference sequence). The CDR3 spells CASSLGRRADRDTQYF. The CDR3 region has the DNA TGTGCCAGCAGTCTAGGCCGGAGGGCCGACCGGGATACGCAGTATTTT.

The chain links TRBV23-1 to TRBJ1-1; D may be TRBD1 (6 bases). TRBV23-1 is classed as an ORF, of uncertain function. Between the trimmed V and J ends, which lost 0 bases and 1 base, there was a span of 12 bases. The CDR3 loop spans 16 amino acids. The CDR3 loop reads CASSQSVGARNTEAFF. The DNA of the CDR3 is TGCGCCAGCAGTCAATCGGTGGGGGCTAGGAACACTGAAGCTTTCTTT.